The 13 T cell receptor beta chains below come from one sample, sequenced in a study of blood T cell repertoires in COVID-19. Assay: immunoSEQ multiplex PCR; the TCRdb copy retains only in-frame clones and omits some. The sample shows about 150,000 clones, about 89% of them seen only once. Sequenced: peripheral blood. Receptors originate from a man aged 50 to 60 with active COVID-19.

J is TRBJ1-1 and V is TRBV2; 11 bases are shared with TRBD1. V dropped 4 bases and J dropped 2; count of bases not matched to a gene: 3. The CDR3 runs to 15 residues. CDR1 SNHLY and CDR2 FYNNEI come from the germline V gene. For the CDR3, the DNA is TGTGCCAGCAGTGGTTGGACAGGGGGCAACACTGAAGCTTTCTTT. Translated, it gives CASSGWTGGNTEAFF. The complete variable domain, with remaining parts taken from reference TRBV2 and TRBJ1-1, reads EPEVTQTPSHQVTQMGQEVILRCVPISNHLYFYWYRQILGQKVEFLVSFYNNEISEKSEIFDDQFSVERPDGSNFTLKIRSTKLEDSAMYFCASSGWTGGNTEAFFGQGTRLTVV.

This chain joins TRBV5-1 and TRBJ1-6; possibly TRBD1 for D (6 bases). The length of the CDR3 is 16 residues. V lost 0 bases, J lost 6 bases, and 13 bases lay in between. The germline V gene encodes CDR1 SGHRS and CDR2 YFSETQ. The CDR3 DNA follows: TGCGCCAGCAGCTTGGAAGGGGTGGGGGCTAATTCACCCCTCCACTTT. Translated: CASSLEGVGANSPLHF.

Only one count was recorded for this clone. The chain joins TRBV11-2 to TRBJ2-7; D possibly corresponds to TRBD1 (5 bases). The CDR3 has 14 amino acids. Trimming pared 5 bases from V and 3 bases from J, leaving 14 bases between. CDR1 is SGHAT, CDR2 FQNNGV, per germline. The DNA for the CDR3 is TGTGCCAGCAGCCCTATCGGACACCTCTACGAGCAGTACTTC. It yields the protein CASSPIGHLYEQYF.

This clone has a single count. This sequence joins TRBV4-3 and TRBJ2-7, with unresolved D. From germline, CDR1 is LGHNA and CDR2 YSLEER. V dropped 0 bases and J dropped 5 bases, with 8 bases sitting between them. CDR3 size: 13 residues. The CDR3 DNA follows: TGCGCCAGCAGCCAAGATCGAGGCCACGAGCAGTACTTC. It yields the protein CASSQDRGHEQYF.

This clone was recorded only once. The chain recombines TRBV6-5 with TRBJ1-3; D call uncertain. V shed 6 bases and J shed 2 bases, with 11 bases lying between them. CDR1 and CDR2 from the germline V gene are MNHEY and SVGAGI. The length of the CDR3 is 14 residues. The CDR3 loop reads CASREPGAGNTIYF. As DNA, the CDR3 is TGTGCCAGCAGGGAGCCCGGGGCTGGAAACACCATATATTTT.

The chain recombines TRBV3-1 (or the pseudogene TRBV3-2) with TRBJ1-2; maybe TRBD1 (6 bases). V gave up 5 bases and J gave up 1 base, with 14 bases separating them. Germline V gene lookup returns CDR1 LGHDT and CDR2 YNNKEL (reference sequence). The CDR3 has 15 residues. Here the CDR3 DNA reads TGTGCCAGCAGCATCAACAGGGCGGGTAACTATGGCTACACCTTC. This codes for CASSINRAGNYGYTF.

The V and J genes are TRBV7-9 and TRBJ2-1, with 13 bases that match TRBD2. Trimming removed 4 bases from V and 8 bases from J; junction bases left unmatched: 5. CDR3 length: 15 residues. Germline CDR1 is SEHNR and CDR2 is FQNEAQ (reference sequence). CDR3 DNA: TGTGCCAGCAGCTCCCGCGGACTAGCGGGGGATGAGCAGTTCTTC. Encoded protein: CASSSRGLAGDEQFF.

The gene calls are TRBV5-4 and TRBJ2-3, with a possible D match to TRBD2 (6 bases). Deletions cut 4 bases from V and 2 bases from J, with 14 bases between. This CDR3 is built from 15 residues. CDR1 is SGHNT, CDR2 YYREEE, per germline (reference sequence). The CDR3 reads CASSPGGILTDTQYF. The CDR3 DNA reads as TGTGCCAGCAGCCCTGGGGGGATTCTCACAGATACGCAGTATTTT.

The V call is TRBV5-1, the J call TRBJ2-1, with 8 nucleotides matching TRBD2. The CDR3 loop spans 15 amino acids. Looked up from germline, CDR1 is SGHRS and CDR2 is YFSETQ. Germline trimming cut 2 bases from V and 0 bases from J; bases unmatched to any gene: 1. The CDR3: CASSFSGASYNEQFF. The CDR3 DNA is TGCGCCAGCAGCTTTAGCGGGGCCTCCTACAATGAGCAGTTCTTC.

The chain has TRBV3-1 (or the pseudogene TRBV3-2) and TRBJ1-2; D is unresolved. This CDR3 has 13 residues. Germline assignment: CDR1 LGHDT and CDR2 YNNKEL (reference sequence). Trimming left V 4 bases short and J 8 bases short, with 14 bases between. CDR3 in DNA: TGTGCCAGCAGCCTAAACCTATTCGGGGGCTACACCTTC. This sequence encodes CASSLNLFGGYTF.

The chain employs TRBV4-1 and TRBJ2-3; tentatively, D is TRBD2 (5 bases). The CDR3 is made up of 14 amino acids. CDR1 is MGHRA and CDR2 is YSYEKL in the germline V gene. V lost 7 bases to trimming and J lost 4 bases, with 15 bases between them. This CDR3 reads CASNLGRAPDTQYF. CDR3 bases: TGCGCCAGCAACCTTGGGCGGGCCCCAGATACGCAGTATTTT.

The gene calls are TRBV10-3 and TRBJ1-5; 12 bases are a match to TRBD1. Germline CDR1 is ENHRY and CDR2 is SYGVKD. This CDR3 is built from 16 residues. The V gene end was trimmed by 6 bases and the J gene end by 2 bases; junction bases not matched to a gene: 5. The CDR3 DNA reads TGTGCCATCAGCGGGACAGGGGGCTACGGCAATCAGCCCCAGCATTTT. Translating it yields CAISGTGGYGNQPQHF.

The chain carries TRBV2 and TRBJ2-1; perhaps TRBD1 as D (6 bases). The CDR3 runs 15 residues. Germline V gene lookup returns CDR1 SNHLY and CDR2 FYNNEI. V was clipped by 8 bases and J by 6 bases, with 20 bases between them. The CDR3 DNA follows: TGTGCCAGCTCCAGTACAGGGATGGAGACCAATGAGCAGTTCTTC. It yields the protein CASSSTGMETNEQFF.